One T cell receptor beta chain is described in this entry. Its antigen is unknown. These data come from a study of post-analysis software for immune sequencing data. This CDR3 is built from 11 residues. The V and J ends lost 4 bases and 8 bases respectively, with 7 bases between them. Germline V gene sequence: CDR1 SGHDT, CDR2 YYEEEE. The TCR beta cDNA libraries contained unique molecular identifiers. Using its own MiXCR run on the PCR reads, TCRdb lists one record per CDR3 protein. This table has roughly 800,000 distinct CDR3 sequences, around 53% appearing once. The study, taken as a whole, reports: Elevated frequency relative to controls characterized several TRBV segments in patients, TRBV5-6, TRBV5-1 and TRBV20-1 among them.

The sample comprised blood. The chain carries TRBV5-6 and TRBJ2-1; D unclear. The TCR was taken from a girl aged 10-17 years with multiple sclerosis. The CDR3 sequence is CASSEVDEQFF. The CDR3 nucleotides are TGTGCCAGCAGCGAAGTTGATGAGCAGTTCTTC.